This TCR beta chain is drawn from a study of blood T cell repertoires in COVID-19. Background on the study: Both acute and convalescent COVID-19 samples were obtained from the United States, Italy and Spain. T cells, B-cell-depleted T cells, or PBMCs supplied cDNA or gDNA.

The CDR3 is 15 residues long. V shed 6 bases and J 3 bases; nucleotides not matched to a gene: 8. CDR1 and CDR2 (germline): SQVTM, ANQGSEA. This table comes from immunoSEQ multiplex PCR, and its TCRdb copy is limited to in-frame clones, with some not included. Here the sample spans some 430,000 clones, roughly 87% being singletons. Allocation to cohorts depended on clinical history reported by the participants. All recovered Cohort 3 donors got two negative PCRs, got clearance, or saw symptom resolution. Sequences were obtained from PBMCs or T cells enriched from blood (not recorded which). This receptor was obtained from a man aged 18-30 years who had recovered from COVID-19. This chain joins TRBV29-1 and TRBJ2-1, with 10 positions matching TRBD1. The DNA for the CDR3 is TGCAGCGTCGATACCGGGACAGGGGTCTACAATGAGCAGTTCTTC. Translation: CSVDTGTGVYNEQFF.